This is a list of T cell receptor beta chains from one sample in a study of control samples from healthy donors and cancer patients. Profiling relied on immunoSEQ multiplex PCR, and the TCRdb table lists in-frame clones only, not all of them. The sample yields about 31,000 clones, approximately 93% seen once. The sample comprised blood. These receptors originate from a man in his sixties in good health. Both conserved end residues are part of each CDR3. A D gene is named only where the DNA matches it firmly. The size of a clone is reported for some rows only, either as once, few or many, or as a class for expanded clones.

V gene: TRBV7-2; D gene: -; J gene: TRBJ2-6; clone size: -; CDR3 DNA: TGTGCCAGCAGCTCCCCAGGGAGGGGGGAATCTGGGGCCAACGTCCTGACTTTC; CDR3 protein: CASSSPGRGESGANVLTF
V gene: TRBV27; D gene: -; J gene: TRBJ2-6; clone size: -; CDR3 DNA: TGTGCCACCACTGAGTGGTCTGGGGCCAACGTCCTGACTTTC; CDR3 protein: CATTEWSGANVLTF
V gene: TRBV7-2; D gene: TRBD2; J gene: TRBJ2-2; clone size: few; CDR3 DNA: TGTGCCAGCAGCTTAGCCAGCGGGGGGGCCAACACCGGGGAGCTGTTTTTT; CDR3 protein: CASSLASGGANTGELFF
V gene: TRBV30; D gene: -; J gene: TRBJ1-2; clone size: -; CDR3 DNA: TGTGCCTGGACCTGGACAGCTAACTATGGCTACACCTTC; CDR3 protein: CAWTWTANYGYTF
V gene: TRBV6-5; D gene: -; J gene: TRBJ2-7; clone size: -; CDR3 DNA: TGTGCCAGCAGTTACTCGGAGCTAGCAAGTGGGTACGGGCAGTACTTC; CDR3 protein: CASSYSELASGYGQYF
V gene: TRBV6-6; D gene: -; J gene: TRBJ2-1; clone size: -; CDR3 DNA: TGTGCCAGCATCTTTGGGGGAAGGGATGAGCAGTTCTTC; CDR3 protein: CASIFGGRDEQFF
V gene: TRBV18; D gene: -; J gene: TRBJ2-6; clone size: -; CDR3 DNA: TGTGCCAGCACACCAGGAGCCTCTGGGGCCAACGTCCTGACTTTC; CDR3 protein: CASTPGASGANVLTF
V gene: TRBV4-3; D gene: -; J gene: TRBJ1-6; clone size: -; CDR3 DNA: TGCGCCAGCAGCCAAAACCAGGGTCTTAATTCACCCCTCCACTTT; CDR3 protein: CASSQNQGLNSPLHF
V gene: TRBV29-1; D gene: -; J gene: TRBJ1-1; clone size: -; CDR3 DNA: TGCAGCGTTGAAGCGGAGGGGTTCAGCACTGAAGCTTTCTTT; CDR3 protein: CSVEAEGFSTEAFF
V gene: TRBV5-1; D gene: -; J gene: TRBJ2-1; clone size: -; CDR3 DNA: TGCGCCAGCAGCTTGGGAAGGGAAAATGAGCAGTTCTTC; CDR3 protein: CASSLGRENEQFF
V gene: TRBV6-5; D gene: -; J gene: TRBJ2-1; clone size: -; CDR3 DNA: TGTGCCAGCAGCTCAACAGGGAGCTCCTACAATGAGCAGTTCTTC; CDR3 protein: CASSSTGSSYNEQFF
V gene: TRBV29-1; D gene: TRBD1; J gene: TRBJ1-1; clone size: -; CDR3 DNA: TGCAGCGTCCAAATGGGACAGACGAACACTGAAGCTTTCTTT; CDR3 protein: CSVQMGQTNTEAFF
V gene: TRBV5-6; D gene: -; J gene: TRBJ1-5; clone size: -; CDR3 DNA: TGTGCCAGCACCATTGGGGCCGGAAGCAATCAGCCCCAGCATTTT; CDR3 protein: CASTIGAGSNQPQHF
V gene: TRBV4-3; D gene: TRBD2; J gene: TRBJ2-5; clone size: -; CDR3 DNA: TGCGCCAGCAGCCAAAAGCCGCGGGGGGCGCAAGAGACCCAGTACTTC; CDR3 protein: CASSQKPRGAQETQYF
V gene: TRBV6-1; D gene: -; J gene: TRBJ1-5; clone size: -; CDR3 DNA: TGTGCCAGCAGTGAAGCAAGGGAGCCCCAGCATTTT; CDR3 protein: CASSEAREPQHF
V gene: TRBV7-9; D gene: TRBD1; J gene: TRBJ2-1; clone size: -; CDR3 DNA: TGTGCCAGCAGCTCACTCGGGGCCGGGACAGGGTCCTACAATGAGCAGTTCTTC; CDR3 protein: CASSSLGAGTGSYNEQFF
V gene: TRBV7-2; D gene: TRBD1; J gene: TRBJ1-1; clone size: -; CDR3 DNA: TGTGCCAGCAGCTTAGTTGCAGGGGGGAACACTGAAGCTTTCTTT; CDR3 protein: CASSLVAGGNTEAFF
V gene: TRBV3-1/TRBV3-2; D gene: -; J gene: TRBJ1-4; clone size: -; CDR3 DNA: TGTGCCAGCAGCCAAGTCCAGGGAGGTAAGGCTAATGAAAAACTGTTTTTT; CDR3 protein: CASSQVQGGKANEKLFF
V gene: TRBV18; D gene: -; J gene: TRBJ1-5; clone size: -; CDR3 DNA: TGTGCCAGCTCAAGGGACAACTATAGCAATCAGCCCCAGCATTTT; CDR3 protein: CASSRDNYSNQPQHF
V gene: TRBV2; D gene: -; J gene: TRBJ2-5; clone size: -; CDR3 DNA: TGTGCCAGCAGGAGGACCGGAGAGACCCAGTACTTC; CDR3 protein: CASRRTGETQYF
V gene: TRBV11-3; D gene: -; J gene: TRBJ1-3; clone size: -; CDR3 DNA: TGTGCCAGCAGCTTGGGTCCCGAGCCTGGAAACACCATATATTTT; CDR3 protein: CASSLGPEPGNTIYF
V gene: TRBV25-1; D gene: -; J gene: TRBJ2-6; clone size: -; CDR3 DNA: TGTGCCAGCAGTGTAACTGGGGCCAACGTCCTGACTTTC; CDR3 protein: CASSVTGANVLTF
V gene: TRBV3-1/TRBV3-2; D gene: -; J gene: TRBJ2-7; clone size: -; CDR3 DNA: TGTGCCAGCAGCCCTCTGATGGGGGGCTACAAGCAGTACTTC; CDR3 protein: CASSPLMGGYKQYF
V gene: TRBV7-2; D gene: TRBD2; J gene: TRBJ2-1; clone size: -; CDR3 DNA: TGTGCCAGCAGCTTTAAGCGGGGGTCCTACAATGAGCAGTTCTTC; CDR3 protein: CASSFKRGSYNEQFF
V gene: TRBV7-2; D gene: TRBD2; J gene: TRBJ2-7; clone size: -; CDR3 DNA: TGTGCCAGCACGTTCCCGGGACTAGCGGGGGCCGGTAGATACGAGCAGTACTTC; CDR3 protein: CASTFPGLAGAGRYEQYF